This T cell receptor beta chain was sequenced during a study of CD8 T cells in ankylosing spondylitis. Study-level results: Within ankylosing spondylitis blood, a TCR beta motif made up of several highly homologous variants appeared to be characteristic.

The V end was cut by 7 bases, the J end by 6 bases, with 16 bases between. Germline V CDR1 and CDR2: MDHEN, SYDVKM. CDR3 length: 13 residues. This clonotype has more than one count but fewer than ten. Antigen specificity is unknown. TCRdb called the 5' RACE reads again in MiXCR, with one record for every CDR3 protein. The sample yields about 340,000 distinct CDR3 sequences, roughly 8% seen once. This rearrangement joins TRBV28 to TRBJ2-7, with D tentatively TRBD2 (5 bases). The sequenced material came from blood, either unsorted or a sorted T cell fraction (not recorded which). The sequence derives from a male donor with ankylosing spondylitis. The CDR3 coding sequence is TGTGCCAGCATTCCGAGGGTGTCTGGCGAGCAGTACTTC. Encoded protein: CASIPRVSGEQYF.